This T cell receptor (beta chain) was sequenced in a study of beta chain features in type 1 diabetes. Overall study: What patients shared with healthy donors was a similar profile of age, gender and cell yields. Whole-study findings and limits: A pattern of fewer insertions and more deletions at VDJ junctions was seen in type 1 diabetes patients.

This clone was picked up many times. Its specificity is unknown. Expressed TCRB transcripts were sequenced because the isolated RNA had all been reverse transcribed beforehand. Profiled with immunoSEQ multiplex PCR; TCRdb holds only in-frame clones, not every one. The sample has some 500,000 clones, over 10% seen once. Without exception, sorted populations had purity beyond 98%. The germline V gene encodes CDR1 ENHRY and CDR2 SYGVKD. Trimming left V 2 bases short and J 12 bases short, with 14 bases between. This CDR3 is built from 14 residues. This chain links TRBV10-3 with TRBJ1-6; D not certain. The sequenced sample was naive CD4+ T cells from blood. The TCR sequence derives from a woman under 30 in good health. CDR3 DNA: TGTGCCATCAGTGAGGGCCGTAGCACGGTACCCCTCCACTTT. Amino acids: CAISEGRSTVPLHF.